A selection of T cell receptor beta chains follows, all from one sample in a study of blood T cell repertoires in COVID-19. Clones were sequenced by immunoSEQ multiplex PCR, and TCRdb holds only the in-frame ones, with some missing. The sample contains about 310,000 clones, roughly 87% of which appear only once. The source material was peripheral blood. Receptors originate from a man aged 45-65 years with active or convalescent COVID-19. Both conserved end residues are part of each CDR3. The D gene is left open where the match is weak. Only some rows state a clone size, as once, few, many or a class for expanded clones.

size | J | D | V | DNA | CDR3
. | TRBJ1-5 | . | TRBV30 | TGTGCCTGGAGTGTAGACTCTGGGAGGGCGATCCATTTT | CAWSVDSGRAIHF
. | TRBJ2-4 | . | TRBV7-2 | TGTGCCAGCAGCCCGGCAGCGTGGGAAAACATTCAGTACTTC | CASSPAAWENIQYF
. | TRBJ1-4 | . | TRBV29-1 | TGCAGCGTTGTACGGCAGGGGAATGAAAAACTGTTTTTT | CSVVRQGNEKLFF
. | TRBJ1-5 | TRBD1 | TRBV7-2 | TGTGCCAGCAGCTCGGACAGGAGTTGGCAGCCCCAGCATTTT | CASSSDRSWQPQHF
. | TRBJ2-7 | . | TRBV6-5 | TGTGCCAGCAGTTACTCGTGGGGCTTCTCCTACGAGCAGTACTTC | CASSYSWGFSYEQYF
. | TRBJ2-7 | TRBD1 | TRBV4-2 | TGTGCCAGCAGCCAAGACAGGGGGATCTACGAGCAGTACTTC | CASSQDRGIYEQYF
once | TRBJ1-5 | . | TRBV7-2 | TGTGCCAGCAGCTTAGGCGTAGCTGAGGCCCAGCCCCAGCATTTT | CASSLGVAEAQPQHF
. | TRBJ2-1 | TRBD2 | TRBV5-4 | TGTGCCAGCAGCCCCGTCCAGCGGGACTACAATGAGCAGTTCTTC | CASSPVQRDYNEQFF
. | TRBJ1-2 | . | TRBV7-9 | TGTGCCAGCAGTCAGGGGATAACTGGCTACACCTTC | CASSQGITGYTF
. | TRBJ1-1 | TRBD1 | TRBV30 | TGTGCCCTGGTTCCGGGACAGGGGATTTACACTGAAGCTTTCTTT | CALVPGQGIYTEAFF
. | TRBJ1-6 | . | TRBV30 | TGTGCCTGGAGTGCCTCGGGGGGCTACTATAATTCACCCCTCCACTTT | CAWSASGGYYNSPLHF
. | TRBJ2-7 | TRBD2 | TRBV10-1 | TGCGCCAGCAGTGATTCACTAGCGGGTGGCACCTACGAGCAGTACTTC | CASSDSLAGGTYEQYF
. | TRBJ1-6 | . | TRBV5-6 | TGTGCCAGCAGCTTGGCTCGGGATTATAATTCACCCCTCCACTTT | CASSLARDYNSPLHF
. | TRBJ1-5 | . | TRBV27 | TGTGCCAGCAGTTTAGGGGCTAGAAATCAGCCCCAGCATTTT | CASSLGARNQPQHF
. | TRBJ1-3 | . | TRBV7-2 | TGTGCCAGCAGCTTATACGGGTTACGAAACACCATATATTTT | CASSLYGLRNTIYF